The present T cell receptor (beta chain) was sequenced within a study of shared T cell receptors in the human thymus. Method: immunoSEQ multiplex PCR; TCRdb's copy keeps in-frame clones and lacks some. The table includes around 730,000 clones, approximately 85% detected once. Per the germline V gene, CDR1 is SGHVS and CDR2 is FQNEAQ. The CDR3 is 18 amino acids. Germline trimming cut 0 bases from V and 7 bases from J; bases unmatched to any gene: 12. The data also belong to a second study, concerning human thymus T cells.

The receptor was derived from a girl under two years old with a congenital heart defect. The sample comprised thymocytes. The gene calls are TRBV7-8 and TRBJ1-6; 7 nucleotides line up with TRBD1. The CDR3 is CASSLAKGAVLFNSPLHF. In DNA, the CDR3 is TGTGCCAGCAGCTTAGCGAAGGGGGCGGTTCTCTTCAATTCACCCCTCCACTTT.